These T cell receptor beta chains were read from a single sample in a study of T cells after posttransplantation cyclophosphamide. Here immunoSEQ multiplex PCR was the method, and the copy in TCRdb shows in-frame clones only, minus some. This table has approximately 15,000 clones, approximately 94% appearing once. The sequencing input was naive CD4+ T cells sorted from blood. The receptors stem from a woman aged 50 to 65 in good health and a related stem cell transplant donor. Each CDR3 is given with its conserved first and last residue. A D gene is named only where the DNA matches it firmly. Expanded clones are given a class, and other clones once, few, many or no size at all.

J gene | V gene | clone size | D gene | CDR3 protein | CDR3 DNA
TRBJ1-1 | TRBV2 | . | TRBD1 | CASQFGTGGGTEAFF | TGTGCCAGCCAATTTGGGACAGGGGGGGGCACTGAAGCTTTCTTT
TRBJ1-6 | TRBV7-9 | once | . | CASSFAEGSNSPLHF | TGTGCCAGCAGCTTTGCAGAGGGAAGTAATTCACCCCTCCACTTT
TRBJ1-2 | TRBV19 | . | . | CASSIYRPHDYGYTF | TGTGCCAGTAGTATTTACAGGCCCCATGACTATGGCTACACCTTC
TRBJ2-3 | TRBV7-2 | . | . | CASSLAGDADTQYF | TGTGCCAGCAGCTTAGCGGGAGACGCAGATACGCAGTATTTT
TRBJ2-1 | TRBV28 | . | TRBD2 | CASTPGGLAGVNEQFF | TGTGCCAGCACTCCCGGGGGCCTAGCGGGAGTCAATGAGCAGTTCTTC
TRBJ2-5 | TRBV9 | . | . | CASSVNSQETQYF | TGTGCCAGCAGCGTTAATAGCCAAGAGACCCAGTACTTC
TRBJ1-2 | TRBV7-9 | . | TRBD1 | CASSSGQTNYGYTF | TGTGCCAGCAGCTCGGGACAGACGAACTATGGCTACACCTTC
TRBJ2-1 | TRBV19 | . | . | CASSILAYNEQFF | TGTGCCAGTAGTATACTAGCTTACAATGAGCAGTTCTTC
TRBJ1-2 | TRBV5-4 | . | . | CASSSMGEGRNYGYTF | TGTGCCAGCAGCTCCATGGGTGAGGGGAGGAACTATGGCTACACCTTC
TRBJ1-1 | TRBV5-1 | . | . | CASSLDGLNTEAFF | TGCGCCAGCAGCTTGGACGGTCTAAACACTGAAGCTTTCTTT
TRBJ2-2 | TRBV14 | . | TRBD2 | CASSQGTSGGAGYWSGELFF | TGTGCCAGCAGCCAAGGGACTAGCGGGGGAGCGGGATACTGGTCCGGGGAGCTGTTTTTT
TRBJ1-4 | TRBV4-3 | . | . | CASSQSYHFGEKLFF | TGCGCCAGCAGCCAAAGCTACCATTTCGGGGAAAAACTGTTTTTT
TRBJ1-2 | TRBV6-5 | . | TRBD1 | CASSRGQGNYGYTF | TGTGCCAGCAGTAGGGGACAGGGGAACTATGGCTACACCTTC
TRBJ2-3 | TRBV9 | . | TRBD2 | CASSGSSGRGDTQYF | TGTGCCAGCAGCGGGTCTAGCGGGAGAGGAGATACGCAGTATTTT
TRBJ2-7 | TRBV5-6 | once | TRBD2 | CASSFGRRGTYEQYF | TGTGCCAGCAGCTTTGGAAGGCGGGGGACCTACGAGCAGTACTTC
TRBJ1-5 | TRBV5-5 | . | . | CASSSAGGNQPQHF | TGTGCCAGCAGCTCCGCCGGTGGCAATCAGCCCCAGCATTTT
TRBJ1-1 | TRBV9 | few | . | CASSVSVVMNTEAFF | TGTGCCAGCAGCGTTAGCGTAGTTATGAACACTGAAGCTTTCTTT
TRBJ1-6 | TRBV29-1 | . | . | CSVGEEGNSPLHF | TGCAGCGTGGGGGAGGAGGGAAATTCACCCCTCCACTTT
TRBJ2-1 | TRBV10-1 | . | TRBD2 | CASGTSGSGEQFF | TGCGCCAGCGGGACTAGCGGGAGTGGGGAGCAGTTCTTC
TRBJ2-3 | TRBV6-5 | . | . | CASSSYPRRADTQYF | TGTGCCAGCAGTTCCTATCCTAGGAGGGCAGATACGCAGTATTTT
TRBJ2-7 | TRBV28 | . | TRBD2 | CASGTSGRAVVEQYF | TGTGCCAGCGGAACTAGCGGGAGGGCCGTAGTCGAGCAGTACTTC
TRBJ1-2 | TRBV6-1 | . | . | CASSRTGYGYTF | TGTGCCAGCAGTAGGACGGGATATGGCTACACCTTC
TRBJ1-1 | TRBV29-1 | . | TRBD1 | CSVQTGGDTEAFF | TGCAGCGTACAGACAGGGGGTGACACTGAAGCTTTCTTT
TRBJ2-1 | TRBV6-1 | . | . | CASRSMAAADNEQFF | TGTGCCAGCCGAAGTATGGCCGCCGCCGACAATGAGCAGTTCTTC
TRBJ1-2 | TRBV28 | . | . | CASRHLRGYNYGYTF | TGTGCCAGCAGGCACTTACGAGGGTATAACTATGGCTACACCTTC
TRBJ1-2 | TRBV9 | . | TRBD1 | CASSALTGLFRFGYTF | TGTGCCAGCAGCGCTCTGACAGGGCTTTTTCGTTTCGGCTACACCTTC
TRBJ2-1 | TRBV28 | . | TRBD2 | CASRSAITSGRNEQFF | TGTGCCAGCAGGTCTGCGATAACTAGCGGGAGGAATGAGCAGTTCTTC
TRBJ2-7 | TRBV23-1 | . | . | CASSQSKPAYEQYF | TGCGCCAGCAGTCAATCGAAACCAGCCTACGAGCAGTACTTC
TRBJ2-5 | TRBV28 | . | . | CASSFGFQETQYF | TGTGCCAGCAGTTTCGGGTTCCAAGAGACCCAGTACTTC
TRBJ2-7 | TRBV10-3 | few | TRBD1 | CAISGDPGGPYEQYF | TGTGCCATCAGTGGGGACCCAGGGGGACCCTACGAGCAGTACTTC
TRBJ2-7 | TRBV30 | . | TRBD2 | CAWSTGTSGRRYEQYF | TGTGCCTGGAGTACAGGGACTAGCGGGAGGCGCTACGAGCAGTACTTC
TRBJ2-3 | TRBV5-1 | . | . | CASSSRRGGDTQYF | TGCGCCAGCAGCTCCCGGAGGGGAGGAGATACGCAGTATTTT
TRBJ1-3 | TRBV5-1 | . | . | CASSLGHSGNTIYF | TGCGCCAGCAGCTTGGGGCACTCTGGAAACACCATATATTTT
TRBJ2-7 | TRBV4-2 | . | TRBD2 | CASSLSSGNPYEQYF | TGTGCCAGCAGCCTCTCTAGCGGGAACCCCTACGAGCAGTACTTC
TRBJ2-7 | TRBV4-3 | . | . | CASSLLQQGAYEQYF | TGCGCCAGCAGCCTTCTTCAACAGGGTGCCTACGAGCAGTACTTC
TRBJ1-5 | TRBV5-6 | . | . | CASTQGNQPQHF | TGTGCCAGCACTCAGGGGAATCAGCCCCAGCATTTT
TRBJ1-4 | TRBV5-1 | . | TRBD1 | CASSSQGSANEKLFF | TGCGCCAGCAGCTCACAGGGGTCAGCTAATGAAAAACTGTTTTTT
TRBJ2-7 | TRBV4-2 | . | . | CASSQGPRGYEQYF | TGTGCCAGCAGCCAAGGCCCCAGGGGCTACGAGCAGTACTTC
TRBJ2-5 | TRBV29-1 | . | . | CSGGGGNQETQYF | TGCAGCGGCGGGGGCGGGAACCAAGAGACCCAGTACTTC
TRBJ2-4 | TRBV14 | . | TRBD2 | CASSRLAIGPGAKNIQYF | TGTGCCAGCAGCCGACTAGCGATCGGTCCAGGGGCCAAAAACATTCAGTACTTC
TRBJ2-2 | TRBV21-1 | . | . | CASSSLTRRDRSTGELFF | TGTGCCAGCAGCTCCCTCACTCGGAGGGACAGGAGTACCGGGGAGCTGTTTTTT
TRBJ1-4 | TRBV5-1 | once | . | CASSLGRVVDEKLFF | TGCGCCAGCAGCTTGGGCAGGGTCGTTGATGAAAAACTGTTTTTT
TRBJ2-1 | TRBV9 | . | TRBD1 | CASSVRGLRDEQFF | TGTGCCAGCAGCGTAAGGGGGCTTCGGGATGAGCAGTTCTTC
TRBJ2-3 | TRBV5-1 | . | TRBD2 | CASSLVTSGSPTQYF | TGCGCCAGCAGCTTGGTTACTAGCGGGAGTCCTACGCAGTATTTT
TRBJ1-1 | TRBV7-8 | . | TRBD1 | CASSRDRVFLSTEAFF | TGTGCCAGCAGCCGGGACAGGGTCTTTCTCAGCACTGAAGCTTTCTTT